This T cell receptor beta chain was profiled in a study of blood T cell repertoires in COVID-19 (dated by TCRdb to 2020 to 2022). At the level of the whole study: Samples from collaborators originated in the United States, Italy and Spain and spanned both the acute and convalescent phases of COVID-19. The material from the prospective study consisted of cDNA or gDNA derived from T cells, B-cell-depleted T cells, or PBMCs. Subjects who had been exposed to COVID-19, were actively infected with it, or had recovered from it provided the deeply sampled blood TCRbeta repertoires that made up the dataset. The repertoires were released in a freely available public database intended as a resource for research on the immune response to SARS-CoV-2. Samples came from the ongoing ImmuneRACE study (first 160 participants) plus 1,254 subjects from 6 global collaborators. Sample metadata almost always included a de-identified subject ID, COVID-19 status, age in years and sex. Where available, HLA class I and class II types were obtained from metadata supplied by the sample provider rather than from assay-based typing. Here is what the overall study found, with its caveats: The quantity of clinical and demographic metadata differed by source and by participant and was supplied without curation.

Whole blood was collected in K2EDTA tubes by collaborating institutions according to the institutions' own protocols. Collaborator samples were shipped for TCRbeta analysis as frozen whole blood, isolated PBMCs, or DNA extracted from either sample type. With regard to this clone: Its antigen specificity is not known. No per-base quality is available; no much larger clone lies one base away.

Trimming accounts for 5 bases at V and 2 bases at J, while the number of junction bases matched to no gene is 15. CDR1 and CDR2, looked up from the germline V gene, are MDHEN and SYDVKM. Measured from the cysteine to the phenylalanine, the CDR3 is 18 residues long. CDR3 DNA is the only sequence kept; it has 54 bases, read in frame from the first base. The immunoSEQ Assay, a bias-controlled multiplex PCR, was used to amplify TCRbeta CDR3 regions from genomic DNA. Concerning the study's data processing: Within the assay, amplification of reference gene primers was used to estimate how many nucleated cells each sample contained. Sequence reads were collapsed and filtered to measure the absolute abundance of every unique TCRbeta CDR3 rearrangement. For each sample, productive Simpson clonality was calculated as the square root of Simpson's diversity index over productive rearrangements. TCRdb carries this immuneACCESS record with in-frame sequences only. Its versions omit some clonotypes, under half of them owing to an unresolved V gene in the studies checked, with the rest unexplained. The V and J calls and the clone size are those of that table, but D and trimming were determined from the DNA. This sample lists over 300,000 clones; around 92% were detected once. 1% to 1.5% of the sample is in the top ten clones.

Sample: peripheral blood. Recombination linked TRBV28 to TRBJ2-5; TRBD2 aligns with 9 central bases. The receptor's source is a middle-aged man with acute or convalescent COVID-19. The DNA sequence is given as TGTGCCAGCAGTCATCTTCGTGTAGGACTAGCGATACAAGAGACCCAGTACTTC. This translates into CASSHLRVGLAIQETQYF.